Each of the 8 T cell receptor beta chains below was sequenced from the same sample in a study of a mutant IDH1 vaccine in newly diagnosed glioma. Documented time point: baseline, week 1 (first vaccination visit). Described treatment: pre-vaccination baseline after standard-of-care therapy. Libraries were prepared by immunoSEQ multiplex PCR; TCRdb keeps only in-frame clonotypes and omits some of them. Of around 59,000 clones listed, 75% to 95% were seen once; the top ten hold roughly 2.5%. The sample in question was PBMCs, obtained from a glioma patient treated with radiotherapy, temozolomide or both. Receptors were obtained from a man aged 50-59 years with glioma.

CDR3 protein: CATSRSGEGSYEQYF. In nucleotides, the CDR3 is TGTGCCACCAGCCGTTCGGGGGAGGGCTCCTACGAGCAGTACTTC. The chain carries TRBV15 and TRBJ2-7; TRBD2 aligns across 7 bases. Looked up from germline, CDR1 is LNHNV and CDR2 is YYDKDF (reference sequence). Losses at the gene ends were 5 bases for V and 0 bases for J; bases not matched to a gene: 7. This CDR3 is built from 15 residues.

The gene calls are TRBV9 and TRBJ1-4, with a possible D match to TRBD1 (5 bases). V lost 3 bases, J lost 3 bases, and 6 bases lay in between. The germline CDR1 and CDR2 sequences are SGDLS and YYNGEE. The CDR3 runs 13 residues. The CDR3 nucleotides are TGTGCCAGCAGCGAGGGGCCTAATGAAAAACTGTTTTTT. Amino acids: CASSEGPNEKLFF.

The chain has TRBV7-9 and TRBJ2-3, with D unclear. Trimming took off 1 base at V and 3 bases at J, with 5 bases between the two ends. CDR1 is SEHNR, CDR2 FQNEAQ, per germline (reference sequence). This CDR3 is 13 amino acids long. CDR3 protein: CASSLGRTDTQYF. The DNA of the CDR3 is TGTGCCAGCAGCTTAGGGCGGACAGATACGCAGTATTTT.

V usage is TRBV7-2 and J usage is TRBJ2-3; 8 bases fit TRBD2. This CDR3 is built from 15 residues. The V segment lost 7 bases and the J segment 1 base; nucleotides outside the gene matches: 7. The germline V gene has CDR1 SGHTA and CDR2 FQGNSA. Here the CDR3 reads CASTGGVARTDTQYF. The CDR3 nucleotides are TGTGCCAGCACCGGGGGGGTAGCGCGCACAGATACGCAGTATTTT.

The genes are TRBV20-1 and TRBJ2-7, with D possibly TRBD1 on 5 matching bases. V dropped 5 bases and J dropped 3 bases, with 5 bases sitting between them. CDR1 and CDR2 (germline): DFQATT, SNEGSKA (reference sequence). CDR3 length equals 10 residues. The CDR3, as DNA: TGCAGTGCTCAGGGCTACGAGCAGTACTTC. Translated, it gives CSAQGYEQYF.

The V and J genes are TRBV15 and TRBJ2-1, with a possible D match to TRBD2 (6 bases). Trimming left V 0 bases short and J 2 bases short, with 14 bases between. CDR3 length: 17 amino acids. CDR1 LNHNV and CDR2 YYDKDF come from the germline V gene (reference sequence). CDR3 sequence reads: CATSRDRAGITYNEQFF. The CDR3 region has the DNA TGTGCCACCAGCAGAGATCGGGCGGGGATCACCTACAATGAGCAGTTCTTC.

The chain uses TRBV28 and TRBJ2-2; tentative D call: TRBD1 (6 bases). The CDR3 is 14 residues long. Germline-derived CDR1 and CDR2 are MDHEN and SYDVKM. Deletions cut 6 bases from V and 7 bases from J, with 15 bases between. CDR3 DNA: TGTGCCAGCAGCCGTAACAGGGATGTCGGGGAGCTGTTTTTT. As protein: CASSRNRDVGELFF.

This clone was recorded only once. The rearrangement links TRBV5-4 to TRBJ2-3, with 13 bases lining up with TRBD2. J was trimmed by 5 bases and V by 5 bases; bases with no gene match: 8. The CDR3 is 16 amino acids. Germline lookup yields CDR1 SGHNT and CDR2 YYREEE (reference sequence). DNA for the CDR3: TGTGCCAGCAGGGAAGGACTAGCGGGAGCGGTAGATACGCAGTATTTT. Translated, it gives CASREGLAGAVDTQYF.